A single TCR beta chain is shown here with its context. It lacks a known antigen. No per-base quality is available; no much larger clone lies one base away. Taken from cysteine to phenylalanine, the CDR3 has 13 residues. Of all the DNA, just the CDR3 is kept, 39 bases in frame from base 1. Taken from the germline V gene (reference sequence), the CDR1 and CDR2 loops are LNHDA and SQIVND. V sheds 3 bases and J sheds 4 bases, leaving 9 bases between their ends. This sample was taken from a study of control samples from healthy donors and cancer patients (dated by TCRdb to 2019 to 2021). Library preparation used the immunoSEQ multiplex PCR assay. The clones in this table, taken by TCRdb from immuneACCESS, are in-frame only. Not every clone is retained; where verified, under half of the shortfall comes from an unresolved V gene, and the cause of the rest is unknown. The sample table contains some 120,000 clones; only one count was recorded for roughly nine tenths of them. Around 1.1% of the sample is taken by the ten largest.

The chain joins TRBV19 to TRBJ1-1, with the D gene not confidently named. The sequence was collected from a woman aged 45-65 years with colorectal cancer. Sequenced sample: PBMCs. The bases read TGTGCCAGTAGTATGCCCCCGGTCACTGAAGCTTTCTTT. It translates to CASSMPPVTEAFF.